This TCR beta chain is drawn from a study of T cells in Graves' hyperthyroidism and ophthalmopathy. This clonotype was recorded at least ten times. Fresh peripheral blood, around 10 ml of it, supplied the PBMCs. The source material, RNA transcripts, was used to amplify TCR beta CDR3 regions. The HTBI primer set served for first-round RT-PCR of the TCR CDR3. Via MiXCR, TCRdb re-called the multiplex PCR reads, giving one row per CDR3 protein. The table lists approximately 400,000 distinct CDR3 sequences, approximately 14% of them singletons. V was cut by 3 bases and J by 2 bases, with 11 bases left in between. In germline, CDR1 is MNHEY, CDR2 SMNVEV (reference sequence). The CDR3 is 14 amino acids.

The sequenced material came from blood. The V and J genes are TRBV27 and TRBJ2-7; tentatively, D is TRBD1 (5 bases). The sequence was obtained from a woman aged 18-29 years with Graves' hyperthyroidism. DNA for the CDR3: TGTGCCAGCAGTTTTGGTAAGACAGCCTACGAGCAGTACTTC. This translates into CASSFGKTAYEQYF.